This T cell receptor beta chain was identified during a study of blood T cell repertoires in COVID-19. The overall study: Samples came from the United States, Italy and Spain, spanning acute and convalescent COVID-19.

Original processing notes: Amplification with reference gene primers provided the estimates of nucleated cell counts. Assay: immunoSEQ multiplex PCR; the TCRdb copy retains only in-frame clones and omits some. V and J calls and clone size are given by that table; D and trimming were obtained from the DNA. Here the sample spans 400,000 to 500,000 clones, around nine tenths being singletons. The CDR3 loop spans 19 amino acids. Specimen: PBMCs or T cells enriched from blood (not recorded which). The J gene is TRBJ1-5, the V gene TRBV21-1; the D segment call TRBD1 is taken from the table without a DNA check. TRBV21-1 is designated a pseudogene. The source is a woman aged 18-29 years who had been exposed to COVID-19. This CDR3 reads CASSKEEGAGDDSNQPQHF. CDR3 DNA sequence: TGTGCCAGCAGCAAAGAAGAGGGTGCAGGGGATGATAGCAATCAGCCCCAGCATTTT.